This T cell receptor beta chain is from a study of blood T cell repertoires in COVID-19. Original processing notes: The authors estimated nucleated cell counts from reference gene primer amplification. Profiling relied on immunoSEQ multiplex PCR, and the TCRdb table lists in-frame clones only, not all of them. V and J calls and clone size are those listed in that table; D and trimming were worked out from the DNA. This table holds 200,000 to 250,000 clones, roughly four fifths found once. Trimming left V 3 bases short and J 3 bases short, with 9 bases between. Germline V gene lookup returns CDR1 KGHSH and CDR2 LQKENI. CDR3 size: 14 residues. Participants, about 18 to 95 years old, spanned more than 20 US areas. Symptom resolution, clearance, or two negative PCRs marked donors in Cohort 3 as recovered.

The sample taken for sequencing was PBMCs or T cells enriched from blood (not recorded which). The chain employs TRBV18 and TRBJ1-5; D remains unclear. This TCR derives from a woman aged 55-70 years who had recovered from COVID-19. CDR3 protein: CASSPEDSNQPQHF. The CDR3 DNA is TGTGCCAGCTCACCCGAGGACTCCAATCAGCCCCAGCATTTT.